This T cell receptor (beta chain) was recovered during a study of patients with pleural tuberculosis. Trimming took 4 bases from V and 10 from J, leaving 21 bases between them. The CDR3 runs to 15 residues. Germline V gene sequence: CDR1 SGHNT, CDR2 YYREEE (reference sequence). MiXCR, applied by TCRdb to the reads, yields one record per CDR3 protein. The sample shows 25,000 to 35,000 distinct CDR3 sequences, 18% of them seen only once. V gene TRBV5-4 combines with J gene TRBJ2-1, with D possibly being TRBD1 or TRBD2 (6 bases each). Sequencing was done on a sample of peripheral blood. The origin of this receptor is a human donor with pleural tuberculosis. The CDR3 DNA reads TGTGCCAGCAGCCCGGGGGCGTTCCTCGGTCGAGAGCAGTTCTTC. It encodes CASSPGAFLGREQFF.